The sequence of this T cell receptor beta chain was determined in a study of cytomegalovirus exposure and HLA in healthy donors. Study-wide results and caveats: A few V segments could not be told apart, such as TRBV6-2 and TRBV6-3, and were left out. In vitro data verified a few CMV-associated chains as specific for CMV antigens.

The study ran its PCR with 60 Vbeta and 13 Jbeta primers. Clones were read by immunoSEQ multiplex PCR, and TCRdb kept only the in-frame ones, dropping some. The sample lists 120,000 or so clones, roughly 80% seen once, with around 1.8% in the top ten. The germline CDR1 and CDR2 sequences are SGHTA and FQGNSA. Between the trimmed V and J ends, which lost 1 base and 2 bases, there was a span of 10 bases. This CDR3 has 15 amino acids. A word on this clone: The antigen remains undetermined.

V usage is TRBV7-2 and J usage is TRBJ2-3; weak D call: TRBD1 (6 bases). Sequencing input: PBMCs. The receptor was isolated from a young man in good health and CMV-seronegative. In DNA form, the CDR3 reads TGTGCCAGCAGCTTAGGGGACACCTTCACAGATACGCAGTATTTT. Its protein is CASSLGDTFTDTQYF.